The rows below give T cell receptor beta chains drawn from one sample of a study of graft-versus-host responses after intestinal transplantation. Sequencing was performed with immunoSEQ multiplex PCR; in TCRdb, only in-frame clones are kept and a portion is missing. The sample lists roughly 39,000 clones, about 95% occurring once. The antigens for these receptors are not known. The sample was unstimulated CD8+ T cells sorted from spleen or lymph node cells, taken before transplant. These TCRs come from a human donor who was the organ donor for an intestinal transplant. CDR3s include the opening cysteine and the closing phenylalanine or tryptophan. The order of the fields is CDR3 DNA, CDR3 protein, V gene, D gene, J gene, clone size. A D gene is named only where the DNA matches it firmly. Size tells how often a clone was seen (once, few, many) or the class of an expanded clone, and some rows leave it out.

TGTGCCAGCACCCTCCATGAAGATGGCTACACCTTC,CASTLHEDGYTF,TRBV7-9,-,TRBJ1-2,-
TGTGCCTGGAGTGTTCAGCACGGGGAGTACGAGCAGTACTTC,CAWSVQHGEYEQYF,TRBV30,-,TRBJ2-7,-
TGTGCCAGCAGTGAAGGACAGGCCCCAAACTATGGCTACACCTTC,CASSEGQAPNYGYTF,TRBV6-1,-,TRBJ1-2,-
TGTGCCAGTAGTATAGGGGGCAGGACTTATGGCTACACCTTC,CASSIGGRTYGYTF,TRBV19,-,TRBJ1-2,-
TGTGCCACAATTGGGACAGGGGGCCAGGAGCTGTTTTTT,CATIGTGGQELFF,TRBV10-3,TRBD1,TRBJ2-2,-
TGTGCCTGGAGTGGGCTCACGGACACTGAAGCTTTCTTT,CAWSGLTDTEAFF,TRBV30,-,TRBJ1-1,-
TGTGCCAGCAACCACCCGGGACTGGGTTATTACAATGAGCAGTTCTTC,CASNHPGLGYYNEQFF,TRBV11-2,-,TRBJ2-1,once
TGTGCCAGCAGTTCCAGACAGGCTGGGGAGACCCAGTACTTC,CASSSRQAGETQYF,TRBV6-5,-,TRBJ2-5,few
TGTGCCAGCAGCCTAACGACTAGCGGGGGGCCTAGCTCCTACGAGCAGTACTTC,CASSLTTSGGPSSYEQYF,TRBV4-2,TRBD2,TRBJ2-7,-
TGTGCCAGCAGGACAGGGGCAGAGACTGAAGCTTTCTTT,CASRTGAETEAFF,TRBV6-5,TRBD1,TRBJ1-1,-
TGTGCCAGCAGTTTTGGTTCTCATTACAATGAGCAGTTCTTC,CASSFGSHYNEQFF,TRBV28,-,TRBJ2-1,once
TGTGCCAGCAGACCAACAGGGAACTATGGCTACACCTTC,CASRPTGNYGYTF,TRBV6-6,-,TRBJ1-2,-
TGTGCCAGCAGTAACCACGACAGGTCTGAGTACTTC,CASSNHDRSEYF,TRBV6-5,-,TRBJ2-7,-
TGTGCCACCAGCCTATCGGACGAGAATCAGCCCCAGCATTTT,CATSLSDENQPQHF,TRBV15,-,TRBJ1-5,-
TGTGCCAGCAGTCCAGGAGTGTATCAGCCCCAGCATTTT,CASSPGVYQPQHF,TRBV6-5,-,TRBJ1-5,few
TGTGCCAGCAGCTTCTGGGGAGATTCTGATAATTCACCCCTCCACTTT,CASSFWGDSDNSPLHF,TRBV13,-,TRBJ1-6,-
TGCGCCAGCAGCCAAGACAGGGGGCGAAGCACTGAAGCTTTCTTT,CASSQDRGRSTEAFF,TRBV4-3,TRBD1,TRBJ1-1,-
TGCAGCGTTGAAGAGGCCGGGACCGGGTTTGGAGAGCAGTACTTC,CSVEEAGTGFGEQYF,TRBV29-1,-,TRBJ2-7,-
TGTGCCAGTCGGGGGGCCCCCAATGAGCAGTTCTTC,CASRGAPNEQFF,TRBV19,-,TRBJ2-1,once
TGTGCCAGCAGGCCCGGGACAGGGGAGTATGGCTACACCTTC,CASRPGTGEYGYTF,TRBV7-2,TRBD1,TRBJ1-2,once
TGCGCCAGCAGCCAAGGTTCAAGGACAGGGGCCTACGAGCAGTACTTC,CASSQGSRTGAYEQYF,TRBV4-1,TRBD1,TRBJ2-7,-
TGTGCCAGTAGTCCCGGGGGCCTGGTGGATGAGCAGTTCTTC,CASSPGGLVDEQFF,TRBV19,-,TRBJ2-1,-
TGTGCCACCAGCATCATACGCTTCACAGATACGCAGTATTTT,CATSIIRFTDTQYF,TRBV15,-,TRBJ2-3,-
TGTGCCAGCAGTCCCTCTAGCGGGGGCCTTACCTACGAGCAGTACTTC,CASSPSSGGLTYEQYF,TRBV27,TRBD2,TRBJ2-7,once
TGTGCCATCAGTGACACCCTAGCCAAAAACATTCAGTACTTC,CAISDTLAKNIQYF,TRBV10-3,-,TRBJ2-4,-
TGCGCCAGCAGCCCCCCCGCCCCTACCACTGAAGCTTTCTTT,CASSPPAPTTEAFF,TRBV4-1,-,TRBJ1-1,-
TGCGCCAGCAGGGAGACAGGGGACACTGAAGCTTTCTTT,CASRETGDTEAFF,TRBV10-1,TRBD1,TRBJ1-1,-
TGTGCCAGCTCACCTCCGGGCACGGGCGTCTATGGCTACACCTTC,CASSPPGTGVYGYTF,TRBV18,-,TRBJ1-2,-
TGCGCCAGCAGCCCTCAAGAGGGGGCTTCAAGCTACGAGCAGTACTTC,CASSPQEGASSYEQYF,TRBV4-3,TRBD1,TRBJ2-7,-
TGTGCCAGCAGCCCAGGTACCGAGCAGTACTTC,CASSPGTEQYF,TRBV7-6,-,TRBJ2-7,-
TGCGCCAGCAGCTCTACGGCTAGCTCTGGAAACACCATATATTTT,CASSSTASSGNTIYF,TRBV5-1,-,TRBJ1-3,-
TGTGCCAGCAGCGTAGCTTGGTGGGGACAGGGCAGCACCGGGGAGCTGTTTTTT,CASSVAWWGQGSTGELFF,TRBV9,TRBD1,TRBJ2-2,-
TGTGCCAGCAGGGTAATGGGAGGGATCTCTGGAAACACCATATATTTT,CASRVMGGISGNTIYF,TRBV2,-,TRBJ1-3,-
TGTGCCAGCAGTTTAGTTTCGATCCGGCCGGGACCACTGAACACTGAAGCTTTCTTT,CASSLVSIRPGPLNTEAFF,TRBV28,-,TRBJ1-1,-
TGTGCCAGCAGCGGTCCGCTCAGCTCCTACGAGCAGTACTTC,CASSGPLSSYEQYF,TRBV5-6,-,TRBJ2-7,-
TGCGCCAGCAGCCAAGCCGTACCGGGACAGGGGGGCTACGAGCAGTACTTC,CASSQAVPGQGGYEQYF,TRBV4-3,TRBD1,TRBJ2-7,-
TGTGCCAGCAGCCATATAGAACTCAGGGGGCGGAGATCACCCCTCCACTTT,CASSHIELRGRRSPLHF,TRBV28,TRBD1,TRBJ1-6,-
TGTGCCAGCACCCTCCGACAGGGCCCGCTATACGAGCAGTACTTC,CASTLRQGPLYEQYF,TRBV5-6,TRBD1,TRBJ2-7,-
TGTGCCAGTAGTATAGATCGTGGACAGATGAACTATGGCTACACCTTC,CASSIDRGQMNYGYTF,TRBV19,-,TRBJ1-2,-
TGTGCCAGTAGTAAGGGTGTGGATTACAATGAGCAGTTCTTC,CASSKGVDYNEQFF,TRBV19,-,TRBJ2-1,-
TGTGCCAGCAGCCCGGCGCGGGGGGAGAACACCGGGGAGCTGTTTTTT,CASSPARGENTGELFF,TRBV7-3,TRBD2,TRBJ2-2,-
TGTGCCAGCAGCTCCGAGATCGGGGGATCAAATCCTGAAGCTTTCTTT,CASSSEIGGSNPEAFF,TRBV11-2,-,TRBJ1-1,-